These 20 T cell receptor beta chains were sequenced from one sample in a study of T cells in Graves' hyperthyroidism and ophthalmopathy. The source material, RNA transcripts, was used to amplify TCR beta CDR3 regions. First-round RT-PCR of the TCR CDR3 relied on the HTBI primer set. TCRdb passed the multiplex PCR reads through MiXCR, listing each CDR3 protein once. The sample records hundreds of thousands of distinct CDR3 sequences, roughly 46% being singletons. The specimen was peripheral blood or thyroid tissue (not recorded which). The receptor source for this set is an adult man with Graves' disease, either hyperthyroidism or ophthalmopathy (not recorded which).

This clonotype was observed a handful of times. This rearrangement joins TRBV7-2 to TRBJ2-7, with D possibly TRBD1 on 5 matching bases. The CDR3 is 15 residues long. CDR1 is SGHTA, CDR2 FQGNSA, per germline. Deletions cut 5 bases from V and 5 bases from J, with 19 bases between. This chain's CDR3 is CASSTGPYLIHEQYF. CDR3 nucleotide sequence: TGTGCCAGCAGCACAGGACCGTACCTTATCCACGAGCAGTACTTC.

The CDR3 coding sequence is TGTGCCAGCAGCCAAGATATTCGGGTCTATGGCTACACCTTC. Translation gives CASSQDIRVYGYTF. The chain has TRBV3-1 and TRBJ1-2; D uncertain. The CDR3 contains 14 residues. V lost 0 bases, J lost 4 bases, and 9 bases lay in between. CDR1 LGHDT and CDR2 YNNKEL come from the germline V gene (reference sequence).

Comments on this clonotype: A much larger clone lies one base from this, so it may be a read error. The chain carries TRBV7-2 and TRBJ1-6; D perhaps matches TRBD1 (6 bases). The CDR3 contains 15 residues. CDR1 is SGHTA and CDR2 is FQGNSA in the germline V gene. CDR3 DNA sequence: TGTGCCAGCGGCTTAATGGGGGGCGAAGGGTCACCCCTCCACTTT. It codes for CASGLMGGEGSPLHF.

V is TRBV19 and J is TRBJ1-2; D might be TRBD1 (5 bases). CDR3 size: 15 residues. Between the trimmed V and J ends, which lost 9 bases and 4 bases, there was a span of 21 bases. The germline gives CDR1 LNHDA, CDR2 SQIVND (reference sequence). DNA for the CDR3: TGTGCCAGCAGCCCCTCCTGGGGCACTTCCTATGGCTACACCTTC. It codes for CASSPSWGTSYGYTF.

The rearrangement uses TRBV12-3 or TRBV12-4 and TRBJ1-2, with a possible D match to TRBD1 (5 bases). The CDR3 length is 14 residues. V lost 1 base and J lost 3, with 9 bases in between. The DNA of the CDR3 is TGTGCCAGCAGTTTAGTGGCCAGGGACTATGGCTACACCTTC. It codes for CASSLVARDYGYTF.

About this clonotype itself: This clone may be a read error of a much larger clone one base away. The V gene is TRBV2, the J gene TRBJ1-1; no reliable D call. The CDR3 spans 14 residues. V was cut by 2 bases and J by 4 bases, with 11 bases left in between. Germline CDR1 is SNHLY and CDR2 is FYNNEI. The chain's CDR3 is CASSEREGGTEAFF. CDR3 bases: TGTGCCAGCAGTGAACGGGAGGGAGGCACTGAAGCTTTCTTT.

The chain links TRBV6-5 to TRBJ1-1; no reliable D call. Trimming shortened V by 0 bases and J by 1 base, and 12 bases separated the two germline ends. Germline CDR1 MNHEY, CDR2 SVGAGI. The CDR3 is 16 residues long. For the CDR3, the DNA is TGTGCCAGCAGTTACTCCTCAGGCAGCCAGAACACTGAAGCTTTCTTT. Protein sequence: CASSYSSGSQNTEAFF.

V and J are TRBV10-3 and TRBJ1-5, with a tentative D call TRBD1 (6 bases). The CDR3 sequence is 16 residues long. V was pared by 0 bases and J by 0 bases, with 9 bases between. Looked up from germline, CDR1 is ENHRY and CDR2 is SYGVKD. CDR3 DNA: TGTGCCATCAGTGAGTCGGGGGCCTATAGCAATCAGCCCCAGCATTTT. Its translation: CAISESGAYSNQPQHF.

This clonotype was recorded at least ten times. This sequence joins TRBV20-1 and TRBJ1-2; D not resolved. Germline V gene data show CDR1 as DFQATT and CDR2 as SNEGSKA (reference sequence). There are 9 residues in the CDR3. In DNA, the CDR3 is TGCAGCCAGAACTATGGCTACACCTTC. Translating gives CSQNYGYTF.

This clonotype was observed once. Compared with germline, one end of the junction differs, possibly owing to a read error. The genes are TRBV7-8 and TRBJ2-7, with TRBD2 matching over 16 bases. CDR3 length equals 17 residues. Germline lookup yields CDR1 SGHVS and CDR2 FQNEAQ. The CDR3 coding sequence is TGCGCCAGCAGGCACGGGACTAGCGGGGGGGACTCCTACGAGCAGTACTTC. Protein product: CASRHGTSGGDSYEQYF.

This sequence joins TRBV5-8 and TRBJ1-1, with D tentatively TRBD1 (5 bases). CDR1 is SGHTS and CDR2 is YDEGEE in the germline V gene. The germline V and J ends were trimmed by 2 bases and 1 base, with 9 bases remaining between them. CDR3 size: 14 residues. CDR3 residues: CASSFAGGNTEAFF. CDR3 nucleotides: TGTGCCAGCAGCTTTGCCGGGGGGAACACTGAAGCTTTCTTT. Filled out from reference TRBV5-8 and TRBJ1-1, the complete variable domain reads EAGVTQSPTHLIKTRGQQATLRCSPISGHTSVYWYQQALGLGLQFLLWYDEGEERNRGNFPPRFSGRQFPNYSSELNVNALELEDSALYLCASSFAGGNTEAFFGQGTRLTVV.

The chain has TRBV20-1 and TRBJ1-2, with 8 nucleotides matching TRBD1. Germline V gene lookup returns CDR1 DFQATT and CDR2 SNEGSKA (reference sequence). This CDR3 comprises 14 residues. The CDR3 nucleotides read TGCAGCGTTAGGCCCCCCAGGGGGCGATTTGGCTACACCTTC. It codes for CSVRPPRGRFGYTF.

V is TRBV7-2 and J is TRBJ2-7; perhaps TRBD1 as D (5 bases). CDR3 length: 14 amino acids. Germline CDR1 reads SGHTA; CDR2 reads FQGNSA. Trimming stripped 7 bases from V and 1 base from J, with 14 bases between. CDR3 sequence reads: CASTKGQGSYEQYF. The DNA of the CDR3 is TGTGCCAGCACCAAAGGGCAGGGATCCTACGAGCAGTACTTC.

V and J are TRBV5-1 and TRBJ1-2; tentative D call: TRBD1 (6 bases). Germline lookup yields CDR1 SGHRS and CDR2 YFSETQ. Trimming cost V 5 bases and J 2 bases, with 13 bases left between them. The CDR3 has 14 amino acids. CDR3 in DNA: TGCGCCAGCAGTCGTAGCAGGGGCAACTATGGCTACACCTTC. Translated: CASSRSRGNYGYTF. The full variable domain, in which reference TRBV5-1 and TRBJ1-2 provide the parts outside the CDR3, is KAGVTQTPRYLIKTRGQQVTLSCSPISGHRSVSWYQQTPGQGLQFLFEYFSETQRNKGNFPGRFSGRQFSNSRSEMNVSTLELGDSALYLCASSRSRGNYGYTFGSGTRLTVV.

The rearrangement links TRBV24-1 to TRBJ1-5, with D unresolved. Germline V gene sequence: CDR1 KGHDR, CDR2 SFDVKD. CDR3 length equals 15 residues. Trimming cost V 5 bases and J 3 bases, with 13 bases left between them. CDR3 protein: CATSASPHTNQPQHF. CDR3 DNA: TGTGCCACCAGTGCTAGCCCGCATACCAATCAGCCCCAGCATTTT.

This clonotype was observed once. The V call is TRBV7-8, the J call TRBJ2-7; D is possibly TRBD2 (5 bases). There are 10 residues in the CDR3. Trimming left V 2 bases short and J 9 bases short, with 5 bases between. Looked up from germline, CDR1 is SGHVS and CDR2 is FQNEAQ. DNA of the CDR3: TGTGCCAGCAGCTTAAGCGGGCAGTACTTC. Its protein is CASSLSGQYF. The whole variable domain, remainder taken from reference TRBV7-8 and TRBJ2-7, is GAGVSQSPRYKVAKRGQDVALRCDPISGHVSLFWYQQALGQGPEFLTYFQNEAQLDKSGLPSDRFFAERPEGSVSTLKIQRTQQEDSAVYLCASSLSGQYFGPGTRLTVT.

The chain carries TRBV7-2 and TRBJ1-6, with D tentatively TRBD1 (5 bases). Germline V CDR1 and CDR2: SGHTA, FQGNSA. CDR3 length: 11 residues. V was shortened by 7 bases and J by 17 bases, with 15 bases between the two germline ends. CDR3 coding DNA: TGTGCCAGCACCCAGGGTTCCGGGATCCACTTT. As protein: CASTQGSGIHF.

This clonotype was found many times. The genes are TRBV19 and TRBJ1-5; 8 positions agree with TRBD1. Germline CDR1 and CDR2: LNHDA and SQIVND (reference sequence). The CDR3 totals 15 residues. The V and J ends lost 4 bases and 2 bases, in that order; junction bases with no gene match: 4. CDR3 loop: CASSTTGVGNQPQHF. For the CDR3, the DNA is TGTGCCAGTAGTACGACAGGGGTGGGCAATCAGCCCCAGCATTTT.

V is TRBV29-1 and J is TRBJ1-4; maybe TRBD1 (6 bases). The germline CDR1 and CDR2 sequences are SQVTM and ANQGSEA. V was cut by 6 bases and J by 8 bases, with 10 bases left in between. The CDR3 has 11 residues. The CDR3 DNA reads as TGCAGCGTACGGACAGACGAAAAACTGTTTTTT. Amino acids: CSVRTDEKLFF.

The table lists this clonotype with a few counts. The chain uses TRBV19 and TRBJ1-1, with 9 bases aligning to TRBD1. The V gene end was trimmed by 4 bases and the J gene end by 8 bases; junction bases not matched to a gene: 8. This CDR3 is built from 14 residues. Germline values: CDR1 LNHDA, CDR2 SQIVND (reference sequence). CDR3 loop: CASSNSWTGAEAFF. CDR3 bases: TGTGCCAGTAGTAACTCCTGGACAGGGGCAGAAGCTTTCTTT. Full variable domain (missing parts from reference TRBV19 and TRBJ1-1): DGGITQSPKYLFRKEGQNVTLSCEQNLNHDAMYWYRQDPGQGLRLIYYSQIVNDFQKGDIAEGYSVSREKKESFPLTVTSAQKNPTAFYLCASSNSWTGAEAFFGQGTRLTVV.